What follows is one T cell receptor (beta chain) and its context. The data belong to a study of blood T cell repertoires in COVID-19. Turning to the study itself: Acute and convalescent COVID-19 specimens originated in the United States, Italy and Spain.

Repertoires were generated with immunoSEQ multiplex PCR, while TCRdb's copy carries only in-frame clones and drops some. The sample lists just over 150,000 clones, 90% to 95% occurring once. This CDR3 is 17 amino acids long. Germline loops: CDR1 SGHVS, CDR2 FQNEAQ. V was clipped by 5 bases and J by 1 base; unmatched bases: 12. The rearrangement joins TRBV7-8 to TRBJ2-3, with TRBD1 matching over 7 bases. This receptor was identified in a woman aged 50 to 65 with acute or convalescent COVID-19. Sequences were obtained from peripheral blood. This CDR3 reads CASSPHRGGRGTDTQYF. For the CDR3, the DNA is TGTGCCAGCAGCCCCCATAGAGGGGGCCGAGGCACAGATACGCAGTATTTT.